This T cell receptor beta chain was sequenced in a study of cytomegalovirus exposure and HLA in healthy donors. The wider study: Around 180 million T cells yielded 90 million to 130 million unique TCR beta sequences in earlier analysis.

A multiplex PCR was run with 60 Vbeta primers and 13 Jbeta primers. TCRdb's table, derived via immunoSEQ multiplex PCR, lists solely in-frame clones and lacks some. This table lists 130,000 or so clones. Overall study findings and caveats: An analysis done earlier found most TCR beta V segments productive about 87% or about 30% of the time.

V was clipped by 5 bases and J by 4 bases; unmatched bases: 5. In germline, CDR1 is SEHNR, CDR2 FQNEAQ (reference sequence). This CDR3 is 14 amino acids long. In regard to this clone: Antigen: not known.

V gene TRBV7-9 combines with J gene TRBJ1-1, with 9 bases that match TRBD1. This TCR derives from a woman aged 18-35 years in good health and CMV-seronegative. Sequenced input: PBMCs. In DNA, the CDR3 is TGTGCCAGCAGCCAGGGACAGGGAAGCACTGAAGCTTTCTTT. Its translation is CASSQGQGSTEAFF.